The next 18 T cell receptor beta chains were all read from a single sample in a study of identical twins. TCRdb processed the 5' RACE reads anew with MiXCR; each CDR3 protein has one entry. The sample records 400,000 to 550,000 distinct CDR3 sequences, about 20% being singletons. The data also belong to a second study, concerning T cells expressing NK-cell markers.

The sequencing input was CD4+ T cells sorted from blood. The origin of the receptors is a woman under 30 in good health.

This clonotype was seen only a few times. At one end, the junction sequence differs from germline, possibly due to a read error. The chain employs TRBV20-1 and TRBJ2-4; 8 bases align to TRBD1. This CDR3 has 14 amino acids. Germline lookup yields CDR1 DFQATT and CDR2 SNEGSKA (reference sequence). The CDR3 region is CSARFQGAINIQYF. The CDR3 region has the DNA TGCAGTGCTAGATTCCAGGGGGCCATAAACATTCAGTACTTC.

CDR3 in amino acids: CASSYGVRTGNTEAFF. CDR3 DNA sequence: TGTGCCAGCAGTTACGGGGTGAGGACAGGGAACACTGAAGCTTTCTTT. This chain uses TRBV6-2 or TRBV6-3 with TRBJ1-1; 7 bases match TRBD1. The CDR3 loop spans 16 amino acids. With 2 bases clipped from V and 1 base from J, the junction kept 7 bases outside the gene matches. Germline CDR1 and CDR2: MNHEY and SVGEGT.

V usage is TRBV7-9 and J usage is TRBJ2-1; tentatively, D is TRBD1 (6 bases). CDR1 and CDR2 from the germline V gene are SEHNR and FQNEAQ (reference sequence). The CDR3 extends over 15 amino acids. The V end lost 5 bases, the J end lost 7 bases, and 18 bases lay between the germline ends. The CDR3 protein is CASSPNRAKGNEQFF. The CDR3 bases are TGTGCCAGCAGCCCTAACAGGGCCAAAGGAAATGAGCAGTTCTTC.

The chain uses TRBV2 and TRBJ1-4, with 9 bases lining up with TRBD1. The CDR3 covers 15 residues. Germline trimming cut 6 bases from V and 6 bases from J; bases unmatched to any gene: 8. Germline V CDR1 and CDR2: SNHLY, FYNNEI. CDR3 residues: CASSFQGQGDEKLFF. DNA for the CDR3: TGTGCCAGCAGCTTTCAGGGACAGGGAGATGAAAAACTGTTTTTT.

This clonotype appeared many times. The V gene is TRBV5-1, the J gene TRBJ2-1; D ambiguous. Trimming shortened V by 0 bases and J by 2 bases, and 12 bases separated the two germline ends. CDR1 SGHRS and CDR2 YFSETQ come from the germline V gene. The CDR3 length is 16 residues. The CDR3 loop reads CASSLASWKAYNEQFF. The CDR3 bases are TGCGCCAGCAGCTTGGCCAGTTGGAAGGCCTACAATGAGCAGTTCTTC.

The V gene is TRBV4-3, the J gene TRBJ2-1; TRBD2 matches 8 bases. Unmatched junction bases numbered 7, after V lost 1 base and J lost 8 bases. Germline CDR1 is LGHNA and CDR2 is YSLEER. The CDR3 loop spans 15 amino acids. CDR3 bases: TGCGCCAGCAGCCAAGGGACTAGCTTTGGCGATGAGCAGTTCTTC. It is translated as CASSQGTSFGDEQFF.

This chain links TRBV20-1 with TRBJ2-1; 14 positions agree with TRBD2. The CDR3 is 17 amino acids. The germline V gene encodes CDR1 DFQATT and CDR2 SNEGSKA (reference sequence). The junction had 4 bases not matched to a gene; V was cut back by 0 bases and J by 3 bases. CDR3 DNA: TGCAGTGCTAGAGATGGGACTAGCGGGAGCCGCTACAATGAGCAGTTCTTC. This gives the protein CSARDGTSGSRYNEQFF.

The rearrangement links TRBV12-3 or TRBV12-4 to TRBJ2-3; TRBD1 is a possible D gene (6 bases). V was cut by 5 bases and J by 5 bases, with 17 bases left in between. The CDR3 totals 15 residues. The CDR3 loop is CASSPTGIVRDTQYF. The CDR3 nucleotides are TGTGCCAGCAGTCCCACAGGGATTGTAAGAGATACGCAGTATTTT.

This sequence joins TRBV3-1 and TRBJ2-1, with no clear D. Germline V lookup: CDR1 LGHDT, CDR2 YNNKEL (reference sequence). V was pared by 4 bases and J by 15 bases, with 19 bases between. The CDR3 consists of 13 residues. The DNA for the CDR3 is TGTGCCAGCAGCCCGCTCAGTCACGCCCACCCGTTCTTC. It translates to CASSPLSHAHPFF.

V and J are TRBV3-1 and TRBJ2-1, with D unresolved. The CDR3 is 14 amino acids. Trimming removed 4 bases at V and 3 bases at J, with 10 bases between. The germline CDR1 and CDR2 sequences are LGHDT and YNNKEL (reference sequence). The DNA of the CDR3 is TGTGCCAGCAGCCTGCGGACCGGCTACAATGAGCAGTTCTTC. Translated: CASSLRTGYNEQFF.

The CDR3 region has the DNA TGTGCCAGCAGCCCATCTAGGGGCCTAGCGGTAAACACCGGGGAGCTGTTTTTT. Encoded protein: CASSPSRGLAVNTGELFF. The chain carries TRBV11-2 and TRBJ2-2; TRBD2 matches at 7 bases. The CDR3 has 18 residues. V was clipped by 5 bases and J by 2 bases; unmatched bases: 14. Per the germline V gene, CDR1 is SGHAT and CDR2 is FQNNGV.

This clonotype was detected ten times or more. The gene calls are TRBV6-5 and TRBJ2-1; TRBD1 is a possible D gene (6 bases). The CDR3 length is 11 residues. The V and J ends lost 11 bases and 8 bases respectively, with 13 bases between them. Germline V lookup: CDR1 MNHEY, CDR2 SVGAGI. The chain's CDR3 is CAGPGVDEQFF. CDR3 DNA sequence: TGTGCCGGCCCAGGGGTGGATGAGCAGTTCTTC.

The sample holds a few counts of this clonotype. The V call is TRBV20-1, the J call TRBJ2-7; D is unresolved. V lost 5 bases and J lost 2, with 10 bases in between. The CDR3 consists of 12 residues. CDR1 and CDR2 from the germline V gene are DFQATT and SNEGSKA (reference sequence). The DNA for the CDR3 is TGCAGTGCTGCCCCGCTAGCCTACGAGCAGTACTTC. Encoded protein: CSAAPLAYEQYF.

The chain combines TRBV10-1 with TRBJ2-3; TRBD2 agrees at 9 bases. The V and J ends lost 3 bases and 2 bases, in that order; junction bases with no gene match: 6. Germline V lookup: CDR1 WNHNN, CDR2 SYGVQD (reference sequence). This CDR3 contains 16 residues. The CDR3 region is CASSEKAGGLTDTQYF. For the CDR3, the DNA is TGCGCCAGCAGTGAAAAAGCGGGGGGCCTCACAGATACGCAGTATTTT.

Concerning this clonotype itself: A read error may explain this, as a much larger clone is one base away. This rearrangement joins TRBV5-1 to TRBJ1-1, with D unclear. V was shortened by 0 bases and J by 1 base, with 7 bases between the two germline ends. Germline assignment: CDR1 SGHRS and CDR2 YFSETQ. The CDR3 runs 14 residues. The CDR3 spells CASSLGWGNTEAFF. The DNA for the CDR3 is TGCGCCAGCAGCTTGGGGTGGGGGAACACTGAAGCTTTCTTT.

In its sample, this clonotype was seen many times. The chain combines TRBV15 with TRBJ2-5, with TRBD1 identical over 7 bases. The CDR3 loop spans 14 amino acids. Losses at the gene ends were 4 bases for V and 5 bases for J; bases not matched to a gene: 7. CDR1 LNHNV and CDR2 YYDKDF come from the germline V gene (reference sequence). This CDR3 reads CATSNRGGGETQYF. CDR3 DNA: TGTGCCACCAGCAATAGAGGGGGCGGGGAGACCCAGTACTTC.

J is TRBJ2-3 and V is TRBV10-2; unclear D gene. V lost 8 bases and J 4 bases, leaving 16 bases between the germline ends. The germline gives CDR1 WSHSY, CDR2 SAAADI. The CDR3 is 14 amino acids. CDR3 in amino acids: CASLGPNSPDTQYF. CDR3 DNA: TGCGCCAGCCTCGGACCTAATTCGCCAGATACGCAGTATTTT.

At least ten counts were recorded for this clonotype. The chain uses TRBV20-1 and TRBJ2-7; D assignment may be TRBD1 or TRBD2 (5 bases each). The length of the CDR3 is 12 residues. V gave up 0 bases and J gave up 4 bases, with 7 bases separating them. Germline V gives CDR1 DFQATT, CDR2 SNEGSKA (reference sequence). The CDR3, as DNA: TGCAGTGCTAGAGACAGGGAGTACGAGCAGTACTTC. Its translation: CSARDREYEQYF.